Below, one TCR beta chain is given with its context. Its antigen is still unknown. Sequenced by immunoSEQ multiplex PCR; TCRdb stores in-frame clones only, minus some. The repertoire holds roughly 5,400 clones, with approximately 70% as singletons. The CDR3 loop spans 15 amino acids. From germline, CDR1 is SQVTM and CDR2 ANQGSEA. Trimming took 0 bases from V and 2 from J; bases not matched to a gene: 7. The record originates from a study of tumor-infiltrating lymphocytes in localized non-small cell lung cancer. About the study: Patients included smokers and never-smokers with various histologies, some sampled after neoadjuvant chemotherapy. Findings of the study overall: Each assay used a separate piece of the same tissue. Tumors had more T cell infiltration than uninvolved lung, per TCRbeta sequencing and CD3 counts. TCR sequencing covered a subset of patients with enough tissue.

This TCR derives from a human donor with non-small cell lung cancer. This chain connects TRBV29-1 to TRBJ2-7; 7 bases agree with TRBD2. Sequenced: uninvolved lung tissue not adjacent to the tumor. The CDR3 loop reads CSVEDHSGAPYEQYF. In DNA form, the CDR3 reads TGCAGCGTTGAAGATCACAGCGGGGCACCCTACGAGCAGTACTTC.